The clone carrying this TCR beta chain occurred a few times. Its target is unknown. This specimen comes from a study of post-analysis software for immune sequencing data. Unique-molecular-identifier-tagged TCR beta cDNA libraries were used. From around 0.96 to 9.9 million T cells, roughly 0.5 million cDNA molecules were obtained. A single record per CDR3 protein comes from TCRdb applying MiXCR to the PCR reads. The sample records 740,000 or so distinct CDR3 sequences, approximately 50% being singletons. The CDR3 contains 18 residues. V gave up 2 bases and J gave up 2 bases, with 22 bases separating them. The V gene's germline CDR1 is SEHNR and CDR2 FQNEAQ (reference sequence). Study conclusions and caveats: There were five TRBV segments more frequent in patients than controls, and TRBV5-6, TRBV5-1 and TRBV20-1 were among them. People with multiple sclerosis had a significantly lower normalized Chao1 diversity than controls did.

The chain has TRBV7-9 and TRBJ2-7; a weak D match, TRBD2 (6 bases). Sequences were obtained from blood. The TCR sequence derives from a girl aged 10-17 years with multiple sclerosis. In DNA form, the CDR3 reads TGTGCCAGCAGCTTATTCCCGTCCCGTAGCGGAGCTACCTACGAGCAGTACTTC. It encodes CASSLFPSRSGATYEQYF.